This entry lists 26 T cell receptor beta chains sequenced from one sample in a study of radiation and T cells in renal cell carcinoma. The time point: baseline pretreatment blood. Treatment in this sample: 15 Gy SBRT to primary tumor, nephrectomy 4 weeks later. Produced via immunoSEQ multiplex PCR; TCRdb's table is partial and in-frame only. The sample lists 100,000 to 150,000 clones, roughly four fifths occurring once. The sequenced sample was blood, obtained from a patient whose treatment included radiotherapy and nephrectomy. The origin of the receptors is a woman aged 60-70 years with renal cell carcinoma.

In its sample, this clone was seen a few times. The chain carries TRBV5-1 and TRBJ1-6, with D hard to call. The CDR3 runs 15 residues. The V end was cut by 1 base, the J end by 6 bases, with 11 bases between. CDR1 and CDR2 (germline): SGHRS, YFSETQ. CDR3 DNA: TGCGCCAGCAGCTTGAGGTCGGACGTTAATTCACCCCTCCACTTT. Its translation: CASSLRSDVNSPLHF.

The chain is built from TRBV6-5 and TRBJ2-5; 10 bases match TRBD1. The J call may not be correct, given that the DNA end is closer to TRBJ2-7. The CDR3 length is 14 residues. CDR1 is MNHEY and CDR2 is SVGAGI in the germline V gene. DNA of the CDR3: TGTGCCAGCAGTTACGGACAGGGGGCCTACGAGCAGTACTTC. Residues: CASSYGQGAYEQYF.

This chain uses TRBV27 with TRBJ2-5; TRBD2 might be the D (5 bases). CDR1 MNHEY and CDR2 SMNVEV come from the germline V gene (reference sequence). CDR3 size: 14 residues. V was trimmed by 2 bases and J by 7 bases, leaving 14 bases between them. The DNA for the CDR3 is TGTGCCAGCAGTTTAACTAGTGGGTTAGGGACCCAGTACTTC. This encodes CASSLTSGLGTQYF.

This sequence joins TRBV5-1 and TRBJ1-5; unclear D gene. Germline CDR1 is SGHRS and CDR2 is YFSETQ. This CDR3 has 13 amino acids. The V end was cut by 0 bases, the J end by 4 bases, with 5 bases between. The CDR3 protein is CASSLERNQPQHF. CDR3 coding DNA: TGCGCCAGCAGCTTGGAAAGGAATCAGCCCCAGCATTTT.

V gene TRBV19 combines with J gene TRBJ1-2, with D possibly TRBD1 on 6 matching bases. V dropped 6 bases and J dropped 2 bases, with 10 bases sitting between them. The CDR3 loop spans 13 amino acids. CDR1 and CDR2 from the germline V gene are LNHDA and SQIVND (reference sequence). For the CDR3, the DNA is TGTGCCAGTAGAGCACAGGGAAACTATGGCTACACCTTC. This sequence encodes CASRAQGNYGYTF.

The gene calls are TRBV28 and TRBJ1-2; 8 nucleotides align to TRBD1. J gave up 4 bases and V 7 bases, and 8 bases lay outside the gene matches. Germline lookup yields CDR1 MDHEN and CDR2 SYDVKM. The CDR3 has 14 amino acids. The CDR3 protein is CASTQGAGGYGYTF. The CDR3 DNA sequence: TGTGCCAGCACCCAGGGGGCCGGGGGCTATGGCTACACCTTC.

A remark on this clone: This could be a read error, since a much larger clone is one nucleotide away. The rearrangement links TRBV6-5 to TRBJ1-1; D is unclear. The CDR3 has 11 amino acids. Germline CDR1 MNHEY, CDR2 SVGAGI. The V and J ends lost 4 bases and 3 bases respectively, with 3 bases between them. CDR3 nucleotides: TGTGCCAGCAGTTCGGACACTGAAGCTTTCTTT. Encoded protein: CASSSDTEAFF.

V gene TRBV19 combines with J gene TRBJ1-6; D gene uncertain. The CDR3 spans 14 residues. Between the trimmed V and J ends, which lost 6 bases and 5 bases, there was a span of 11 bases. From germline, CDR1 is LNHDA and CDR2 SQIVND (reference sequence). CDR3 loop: CASRPGRNNSPLHF. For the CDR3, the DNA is TGTGCCAGTAGGCCGGGCCGAAATAATTCACCCCTCCACTTT. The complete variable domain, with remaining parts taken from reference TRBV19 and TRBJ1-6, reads DGGITQSPKYLFRKEGQNVTLSCEQNLNHDAMYWYRQDPGQGLRLIYYSQIVNDFQKGDIAEGYSVSREKKESFPLTVTSAQKNPTAFYLCASRPGRNNSPLHFGNGTRLTVT.

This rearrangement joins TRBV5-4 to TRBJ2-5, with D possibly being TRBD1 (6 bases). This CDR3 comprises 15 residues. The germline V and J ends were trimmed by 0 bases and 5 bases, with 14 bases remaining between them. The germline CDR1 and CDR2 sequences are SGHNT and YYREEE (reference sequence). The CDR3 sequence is CASSLDRAVWETQYF. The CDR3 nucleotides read TGTGCCAGCAGCTTGGACAGGGCAGTTTGGGAGACCCAGTACTTC. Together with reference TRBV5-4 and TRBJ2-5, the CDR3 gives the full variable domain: ETGVTQSPTHLIKTRGQQVTLRCSSQSGHNTVSWYQQALGQGPQFIFQYYREEENGRGNFPPRFSGLQFPNYSSELNVNALELDDSALYLCASSLDRAVWETQYFGPGTRLLVL.

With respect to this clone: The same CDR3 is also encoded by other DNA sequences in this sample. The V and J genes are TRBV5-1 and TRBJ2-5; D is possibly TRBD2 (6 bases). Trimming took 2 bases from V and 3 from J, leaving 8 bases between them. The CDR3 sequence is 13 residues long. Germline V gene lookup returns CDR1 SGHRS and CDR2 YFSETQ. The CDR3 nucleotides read TGCGCCAGCAGCTTAGGAGGGGAAGAGACCCAGTACTTC. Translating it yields CASSLGGEETQYF.

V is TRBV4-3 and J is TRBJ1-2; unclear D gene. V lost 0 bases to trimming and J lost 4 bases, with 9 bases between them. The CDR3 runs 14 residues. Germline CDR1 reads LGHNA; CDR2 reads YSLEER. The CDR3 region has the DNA TGCGCCAGCAGCCAAGAAGTGGGGAGCTATGGCTACACCTTC. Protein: CASSQEVGSYGYTF.

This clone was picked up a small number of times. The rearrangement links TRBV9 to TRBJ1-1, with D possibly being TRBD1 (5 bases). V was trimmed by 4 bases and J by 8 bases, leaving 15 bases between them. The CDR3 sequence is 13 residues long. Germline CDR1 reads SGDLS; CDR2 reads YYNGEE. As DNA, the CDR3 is TGTGCCAGCAGCCAAAGGGGAGGGCTGGAAGCTTTCTTT. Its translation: CASSQRGGLEAFF.

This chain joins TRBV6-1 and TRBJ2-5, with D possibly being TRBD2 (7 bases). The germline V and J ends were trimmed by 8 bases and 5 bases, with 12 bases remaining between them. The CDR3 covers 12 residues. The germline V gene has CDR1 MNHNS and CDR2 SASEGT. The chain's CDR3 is CASRGGGETQYF. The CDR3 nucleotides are TGTGCCAGCCGGGGAGGGGGGGAGACCCAGTACTTC.

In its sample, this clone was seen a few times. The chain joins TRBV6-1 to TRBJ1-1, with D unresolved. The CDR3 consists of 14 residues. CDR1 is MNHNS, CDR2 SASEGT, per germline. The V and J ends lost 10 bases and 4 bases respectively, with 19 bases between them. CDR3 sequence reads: CATSVEGSPTEAFF. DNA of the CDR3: TGTGCCACCTCGGTTGAGGGATCTCCCACTGAAGCTTTCTTT.

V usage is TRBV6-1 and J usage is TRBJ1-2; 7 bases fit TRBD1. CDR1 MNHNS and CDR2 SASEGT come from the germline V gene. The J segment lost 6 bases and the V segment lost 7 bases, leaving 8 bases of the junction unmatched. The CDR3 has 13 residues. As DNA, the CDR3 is TGTGCCAGCACCGAACAGGGGCGCCATGGCTACACCTTC. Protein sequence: CASTEQGRHGYTF.

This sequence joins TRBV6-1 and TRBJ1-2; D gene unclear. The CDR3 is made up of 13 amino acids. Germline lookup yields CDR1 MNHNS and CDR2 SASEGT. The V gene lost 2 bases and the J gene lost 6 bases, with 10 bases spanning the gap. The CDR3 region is CASSESGKHGYTF. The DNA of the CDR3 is TGTGCCAGCAGTGAATCGGGCAAGCATGGCTACACCTTC.

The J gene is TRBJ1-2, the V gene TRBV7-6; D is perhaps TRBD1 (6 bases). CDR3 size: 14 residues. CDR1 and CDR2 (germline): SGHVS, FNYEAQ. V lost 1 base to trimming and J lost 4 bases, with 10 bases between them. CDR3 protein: CASSLEGRGYGYTF. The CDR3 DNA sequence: TGTGCCAGCAGCTTAGAGGGCAGGGGCTATGGCTACACCTTC.

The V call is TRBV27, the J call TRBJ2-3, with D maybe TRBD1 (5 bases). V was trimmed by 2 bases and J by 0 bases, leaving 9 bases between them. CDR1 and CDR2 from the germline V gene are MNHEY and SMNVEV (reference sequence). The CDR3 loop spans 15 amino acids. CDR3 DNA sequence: TGTGCCAGCAGTTTAGACAGCTCTAGCACAGATACGCAGTATTTT. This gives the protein CASSLDSSSTDTQYF.

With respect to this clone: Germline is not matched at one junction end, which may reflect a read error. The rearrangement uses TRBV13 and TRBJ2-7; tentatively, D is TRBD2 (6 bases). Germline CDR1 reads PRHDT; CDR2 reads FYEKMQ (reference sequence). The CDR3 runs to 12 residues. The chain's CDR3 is CASSLGWRDEFF. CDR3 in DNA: TGTGCCAGCAGCTTAGGATGGCGGGACGAATTTTTC.

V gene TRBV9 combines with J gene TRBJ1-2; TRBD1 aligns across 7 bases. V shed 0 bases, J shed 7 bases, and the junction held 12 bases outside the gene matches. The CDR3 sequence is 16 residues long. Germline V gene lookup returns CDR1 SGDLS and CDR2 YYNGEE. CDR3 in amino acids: CASSVGGLGTVTGYTF. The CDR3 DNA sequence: TGTGCCAGCAGCGTAGGGGGGCTTGGGACAGTCACTGGCTACACCTTC.

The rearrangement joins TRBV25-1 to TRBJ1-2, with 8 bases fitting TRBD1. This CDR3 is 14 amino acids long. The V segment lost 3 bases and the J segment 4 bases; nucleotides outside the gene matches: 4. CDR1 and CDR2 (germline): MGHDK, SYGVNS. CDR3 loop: CASSDIGQGYGYTF. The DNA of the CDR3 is TGTGCCAGCAGTGATATCGGACAGGGCTATGGCTACACCTTC.

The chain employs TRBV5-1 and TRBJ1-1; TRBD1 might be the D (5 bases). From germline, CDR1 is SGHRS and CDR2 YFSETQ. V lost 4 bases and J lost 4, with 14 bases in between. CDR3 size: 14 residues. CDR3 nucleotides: TGCGCCAGCAGCCCCCGGGCAGGGTCCACTGAAGCTTTCTTT. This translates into CASSPRAGSTEAFF.

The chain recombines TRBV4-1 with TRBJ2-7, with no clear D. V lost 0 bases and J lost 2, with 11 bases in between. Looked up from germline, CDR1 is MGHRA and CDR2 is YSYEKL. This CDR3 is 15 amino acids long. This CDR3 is CASSQDPCSTYEQYF. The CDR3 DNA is TGCGCCAGCAGCCAAGATCCTTGCTCGACCTACGAGCAGTACTTC.

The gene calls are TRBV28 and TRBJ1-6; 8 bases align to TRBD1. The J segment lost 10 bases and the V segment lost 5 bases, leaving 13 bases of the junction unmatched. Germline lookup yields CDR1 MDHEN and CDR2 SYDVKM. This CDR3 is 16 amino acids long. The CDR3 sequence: CASSPYGQGEESPLHF. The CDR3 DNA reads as TGTGCCAGCAGTCCCTACGGACAGGGCGAGGAATCACCCCTCCACTTT.

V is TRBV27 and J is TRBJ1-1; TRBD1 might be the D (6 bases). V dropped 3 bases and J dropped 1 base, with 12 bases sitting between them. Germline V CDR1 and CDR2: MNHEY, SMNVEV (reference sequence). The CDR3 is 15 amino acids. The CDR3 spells CASSFIGTRNTEAFF. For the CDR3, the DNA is TGTGCCAGCAGTTTTATCGGGACAAGGAACACTGAAGCTTTCTTT.

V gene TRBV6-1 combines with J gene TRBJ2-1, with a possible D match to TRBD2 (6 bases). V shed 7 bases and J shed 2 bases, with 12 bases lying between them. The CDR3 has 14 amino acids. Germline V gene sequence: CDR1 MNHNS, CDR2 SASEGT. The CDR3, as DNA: TGTGCCAGCACCGATAGCGGAACCTACAATGAGCAGTTCTTC. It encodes CASTDSGTYNEQFF.